This is a list of T cell receptor beta chains from one sample in a study of beta chain features in type 1 diabetes. The repertoire was sequenced with immunoSEQ multiplex PCR; TCRdb's copy has only in-frame clones and lacks some. The data hold roughly 47,000 clones, with around 40% observed a single time. Material: stem cell memory CD4+ T cells from blood. The receptors were gathered from a man aged 30-40 years with type 1 diabetes. CDR3s leave out the opening cysteine and the closing phenylalanine or tryptophan.

TRBV2,TRBJ1-5,ASRLQGSSNQPQH
TRBV19,TRBJ2-3,ASSISGQGSDTQY
TRBV7-6,TRBJ2-1,ASSLAQVGRGEQF
TRBV19,TRBJ2-6,ASSVGGVGANVLT
TRBV7-9,TRBJ1-1,ASSFASGRVGAF
TRBV14,TRBJ2-7,ASSLQTGYEQY
TRBV5-1,TRBJ2-3,ASSFAWQGADTQY
TRBV7-9,TRBJ2-1,ASSSPGQLEQF
TRBV5-1,TRBJ2-5,ASSLGGMETQY
TRBV5-4,TRBJ1-2,ASSRGTGDYGYT
TRBV7-8,TRBJ2-3,ASSFAGMRTDTQY
TRBV7-3,TRBJ1-4,ASSIQQGPSNEKLF
TRBV13,TRBJ2-1,ASYRGRYNEQF
TRBV7-8,TRBJ2-4,ASSLTSGSYIQY
TRBV27,TRBJ1-1,ASRGMGSPEAF
TRBV14,TRBJ2-2,ASSQAGTGDPGELF
TRBV5-1,TRBJ2-1,ASSLGTSEQF
TRBV5-1,TRBJ2-7,ASSQGAYEQY
TRBV7-9,TRBJ2-1,ASSFPGTSGATSYNEQF
TRBV29-1,TRBJ2-7,SVDRGGEQY
TRBV7-2,TRBJ2-2,ASSLRTGANTGELF
TRBV29-1,TRBJ2-1,SVEGVSREQF
TRBV7-2,TRBJ1-4,ASSLIQGGELF
TRBV28,TRBJ2-6,ASSLRGGYGANVLT
TRBV6-6,TRBJ2-1,ASSYSSLAGGNEQF
TRBV28,TRBJ2-5,ASSSPGQGVQETQY
TRBV20-1,TRBJ1-5,SARWDRAQH
TRBV28,TRBJ2-5,ASGSRFETQY
TRBV4-1,TRBJ2-1,ASSQVGRLAAYSGSYNEQF
TRBV28,TRBJ2-1,ASSLPSGGYNEQF
TRBV5-4,TRBJ2-2,ASSTGGTKRVELF
TRBV6-6,TRBJ2-1,ASFPGLAGFDEQF
TRBV7-2,TRBJ2-1,ASSPWTSSYNEQF
TRBV28,TRBJ2-5,ASSRGGRETQY
TRBV7-2,TRBJ1-3,ASSRQGRTGNTIY
TRBV28,TRBJ2-2,ASRGQGNTGELF
TRBV5-1,TRBJ2-1,ASSLGLADSYNEQF
TRBV5-1,TRBJ2-5,ASSFIQGVGETQY
TRBV7-2,TRBJ2-7,ASSLLSGRGYEQY
TRBV4-1,TRBJ2-7,ASSRGLTYEQY
TRBV29-1,TRBJ2-2,SVGGRGGYTGELF
TRBV10-3,TRBJ2-6,AISEWTGESGANVLT
TRBV4-1,TRBJ2-5,ASSHGDRGYQETQY
TRBV28,TRBJ1-4,ASSFIQGGEKLF
TRBV18,TRBJ1-5,ASSQGAGQPQH
TRBV28,TRBJ2-5,ASKVGLAQETQY